The rows below give T cell receptor beta chains drawn from one sample of a study of CD8+ T cells in alopecia areata. The data were produced by immunoSEQ multiplex PCR, yet TCRdb's version contains in-frame clones alone and is incomplete. Here the sample spans over 120,000 clones, about 59% being singletons. The sample here was CD8+ T cells sorted from blood, taken at week 4, from a patient treated with tofacitinib. The source is a human donor with alopecia areata. The conserved cysteine and the conserved F or W are not part of the CDR3 here.

>TRBV13|TRBJ1-5
ASSLGAANSNQPQH
>TRBV10-3|TRBJ2-1
AISDGGVYNEQF
>TRBV30|TRBJ2-7
AWGKDGYEQY
>TRBV14|TRBJ2-3
ASSQADTQY
>TRBV7-9|TRBJ2-3
ASSPDLRPDTQY
>TRBV4-1|TRBJ1-1
ASSQEQGQVEAF
>TRBV6-5|TRBJ2-1
ASSDLDKPYNEQF
>TRBV5-6|TRBJ1-2
ASSQGLGDT
>TRBV7-9|TRBJ2-7
ASSLGDSSYEQY
>TRBV30|TRBJ2-7
AWGTGSGFYEQY
>TRBV7-9|TRBJ1-2
ASSLASGDYGYT
>TRBV6-6|TRBJ2-5
ASSYSLVSRETQY
>TRBV30|TRBJ1-2
AWYRGRIYGYT
>TRBV25-1|TRBJ1-5
ASSDGDGRQPQH